The 10 T cell receptor beta chains given below trace back to one sample, sequenced in a study of siplizumab effects on memory and regulatory T cells. The repertoire was sequenced with immunoSEQ multiplex PCR; TCRdb's copy has only in-frame clones and lacks some. The table includes about 110,000 clones, around 92% detected once. Sequencing used Tregs sorted from blood. The receptors originated from a human donor in good health.

The chain links TRBV6-1 to TRBJ1-5; D gene uncertain. The CDR3 spans 14 residues. The ends were cut back, 2 bases at V and 4 bases at J, with 9 bases in the middle. Germline V gene sequence: CDR1 MNHNS, CDR2 SASEGT. The CDR3 DNA is TGTGCCAGCAGTGAATTGGCTGTTAATCAGCCCCAGCATTTT. The encoded protein is CASSELAVNQPQHF.

The chain is built from TRBV18 and TRBJ2-3; unclear D gene. Trimming removed 0 bases at V and 1 base at J, with 11 bases between. This CDR3 is built from 16 residues. Germline V gene sequence: CDR1 KGHSH, CDR2 LQKENI. Here the CDR3 DNA reads TGTGCCAGCTCACCACCCCCCTCGGCGGGCACAGATACGCAGTATTTT. Translated: CASSPPPSAGTDTQYF.

V and J are TRBV6-6 and TRBJ2-2; D possibly corresponds to TRBD2 (5 bases). In germline, CDR1 is MNHNY, CDR2 SVGAGI (reference sequence). Trimming pared 2 bases from V and 0 bases from J, leaving 10 bases between. The CDR3 sequence is 16 residues long. CDR3 DNA: TGTGCCAGCAGTTACGGGCGGGCTACGAACACCGGGGAGCTGTTTTTT. It is translated as CASSYGRATNTGELFF.

The chain employs TRBV5-5 and TRBJ1-1; D gene uncertain. CDR1 is SGHKS, CDR2 YYEKEE, per germline (reference sequence). With 2 bases removed from V and 3 bases from J, the gap between germline ends came to 14 bases. This CDR3 has 15 residues. The CDR3 protein is CASSFGGNWDTEAFF. As DNA, the CDR3 is TGTGCCAGCAGCTTTGGAGGGAACTGGGACACTGAAGCTTTCTTT.

This chain uses TRBV5-1 with TRBJ2-1; D unclear. Germline V CDR1 and CDR2: SGHRS, YFSETQ. This CDR3 has 12 residues. V was pared by 0 bases and J by 5 bases, with 3 bases between. The CDR3 loop reads CASSLVNNEQFF. The CDR3 DNA follows: TGCGCCAGCAGCTTGGTGAACAATGAGCAGTTCTTC.

This chain connects TRBV2 to TRBJ2-7; D is uncertain. The germline V and J ends were trimmed by 7 bases and 9 bases, with 16 bases remaining between them. This CDR3 contains 12 residues. CDR1 is SNHLY and CDR2 is FYNNEI in the germline V gene. In DNA form, the CDR3 reads TGTGCCAGCATGGAACAGTCCCTTCGGCAGTACTTC. Its protein is CASMEQSLRQYF.

The V gene is TRBV5-1, the J gene TRBJ2-7; 8 bases line up with TRBD1. Germline V CDR1 and CDR2: SGHRS, YFSETQ. The CDR3 totals 16 residues. The V gene end was trimmed by 1 base and the J gene end by 2 bases; junction bases not matched to a gene: 8. The chain's CDR3 is CASSLFSWTGTYEQYF. Here the CDR3 DNA reads TGCGCCAGCAGCTTGTTTTCCTGGACAGGGACCTACGAGCAGTACTTC.

The chain uses TRBV6-1 and TRBJ1-2; D not resolved. V gave up 3 bases and J gave up 3 bases, with 14 bases separating them. Germline loops: CDR1 MNHNS, CDR2 SASEGT. The CDR3 covers 15 residues. DNA of the CDR3: TGTGCCAGCAGTGAGGGAGGAAACCCGGACTATGGCTACACCTTC. This encodes CASSEGGNPDYGYTF.

This chain joins TRBV2 and TRBJ1-2, with 7 bases identical to TRBD1. Trimming at V came to 8 bases and at J to 4 bases, leaving 7 bases not matched to a gene. This CDR3 has 13 residues. Germline-derived CDR1 and CDR2 are SNHLY and FYNNEI. The CDR3 loop is CASATGRAYGYTF. The DNA for the CDR3 is TGTGCCAGCGCGACAGGGAGGGCCTATGGCTACACCTTC.

This clone has just a few counts. The gene calls are TRBV23-1 and TRBJ1-2, with D unclear. TRBV23-1 is annotated as an ORF whose role is uncertain. The CDR3 extends over 15 amino acids. V was clipped by 0 bases and J by 2 bases, with 10 bases between them. The CDR3 is CASSQSVQLNYGYTF. The CDR3 DNA reads as TGCGCCAGCAGTCAATCGGTCCAATTAAACTATGGCTACACCTTC.